A selection of T cell receptor beta chains follows, all from one sample in a study of response to subunit inactivated influenza vaccine. TCRdb passed the RT-PCR reads through MiXCR, listing each CDR3 protein once. The sample lists 500,000 to 600,000 distinct CDR3 sequences; about 15% were seen once. The source material was CD4+ T cells sorted from PBMCs, sampled roughly 24 months after vaccination. The receptors derive from a man in his fifties or sixties who received an inactivated influenza vaccine. CDR3s include the opening cysteine and the closing phenylalanine or tryptophan. Fields, in order: V gene, CDR3 length, J gene, D gene, clone size, CDR3 DNA, CDR3 protein. A D gene is named only where the DNA matches it firmly. A clone size is listed for some rows: how often the clone was seen (once, few, many), or a class if it is expanded.

>TRBV29-1|12|TRBJ2-3|.|.
TGCAGCGTAAAGAGGGCCACAGATACGCAGTATTTT
CSVKRATDTQYF
>TRBV3-1|16|TRBJ2-1|TRBD2|.
TGTGCCAGCAGCTCCATCGGGCGGGGGACCAACTATGAGCAGTTCTTC
CASSSIGRGTNYEQFF
>TRBV20-1|12|TRBJ2-1|.|.
TGCAGTGCTAGAGAGAGTGACAATGAGCAGTTCTTC
CSARESDNEQFF
>TRBV20-1|14|TRBJ2-1|TRBD2|few
TGCAGTGCTAGAGCGGGCGGGGGTCCGAATGAGCAGTTCTTC
CSARAGGGPNEQFF
>TRBV13|18|TRBJ2-3|.|.
TGTGCCCGCAGGCCCCATGCCGGATATTCGTATGACACAGATACGCAGTATTTT
CARRPHAGYSYDTDTQYF
>TRBV24-1|17|TRBJ2-1|TRBD2|few
TGTGCCACCAGTGGGTTTGGCGGGAGGAGCTCCTACAATGAGCAGTTCTTC
CATSGFGGRSSYNEQFF
>TRBV6-6|13|TRBJ2-7|.|.
TGTGCCAGCAGTTACTCGAAGGGCTACGAGCAGTACTTC
CASSYSKGYEQYF
>TRBV20-1|16|TRBJ2-2|TRBD2|.
TGCAGTGCTAGAGGCCGGACTAGCGGGAACACCGGGGAGCTGTTTTTT
CSARGRTSGNTGELFF
>TRBV7-9|14|TRBJ2-7|.|few
TGTGCCAGCAGCTCTCAAATGGGGGGCTTCGGGCAGTACTTC
CASSSQMGGFGQYF
>TRBV12-3/TRBV12-4|16|TRBJ2-2|TRBD2|.
TGTGCCAGCAGGACTAGCGGGAGTCGGGGCACCGGGGAGCTGTTTTTT
CASRTSGSRGTGELFF
>TRBV4-3|16|TRBJ2-4|.|many
TGCGCCAGCAGCCAAGGAATCATAGTACCGAAAAACATTCAGTACTTC
CASSQGIIVPKNIQYF
>TRBV5-6|13|TRBJ1-2|.|few
TGTGCCAGCAGCTTTTCGACCCCCTATGGCTACACCTTC
CASSFSTPYGYTF
>TRBV20-1|13|TRBJ2-5|.|.
TGCAGTGCTAGACCTAGGGACGGGGAGACCCAGTACTTC
CSARPRDGETQYF
>TRBV14|13|TRBJ1-4|.|.
TGTGCCAGCAGTTACAACAGGAATGAAAAACTGTTTTTT
CASSYNRNEKLFF
>TRBV5-1|15|TRBJ2-3|.|.
TGCACCAGCCGAATAGCTGAGCCTAGCACAGATACGCAGTATTTT
CTSRIAEPSTDTQYF
>TRBV20-1|15|TRBJ1-4|TRBD1|.
TGCAGTGCTTCTTCGAAGGGGACAGGGAATGAAAAACTGTTTTTT
CSASSKGTGNEKLFF
>TRBV24-1|16|TRBJ2-7|TRBD1|few
TGTGCCACCAGTGATTGCCGGGACAGGCCATGCTACGAGCAGTACTTC
CATSDCRDRPCYEQYF
>TRBV5-1|16|TRBJ1-1|.|few
TGCGCCAGCAGCTTGGCCCGGGACGCGGTCAACACTGAAGCTTTCTTT
CASSLARDAVNTEAFF
>TRBV20-1|19|TRBJ2-3|TRBD2|.
TGCTGTGCTAGAGTGGGTAGCGGGACCGTCATTCGATTGACAGATACGCAGTATTTT
CCARVGSGTVIRLTDTQYF
>TRBV20-1|14|TRBJ2-7|TRBD1|few
TGCAGTGCCCCGGCAGGACAGGGGGTTAGGGAGCAGTACTTC
CSAPAGQGVREQYF
>TRBV5-1|15|TRBJ1-1|.|many
TGCGCCAGCAGCTTCCTGGGACACCCGAACACTGAAGCTTTCTTT
CASSFLGHPNTEAFF
>TRBV10-3|13|TRBJ1-1|TRBD1|.
TGTGCCATCAGTATGGACAGGGACACTGAAGCTTTCTTT
CAISMDRDTEAFF
>TRBV2|12|TRBJ1-4|.|.
TGTGCCAGCATAGGGGATAATGAAAAACTGTTTTTT
CASIGDNEKLFF
>TRBV20-1|13|TRBJ1-4|.|few
TGCAGTGCTAGATACCGGGACGGTGAAAAACTGTTTTTT
CSARYRDGEKLFF
>TRBV7-9|14|TRBJ2-7|.|.
TGTGCCAGCAGCTTCGGCGGGACCACCTACGAGCAGTACTTC
CASSFGGTTYEQYF
>TRBV29-1|11|TRBJ1-2|.|.
TGCAGCGTTATGGGGGGGAATGGCTACACCTTC
CSVMGGNGYTF
>TRBV3-1|13|TRBJ2-7|.|.
TGTGCCAGCAGCCCCTCAGGAGACACTGAGCAGTACTTC
CASSPSGDTEQYF
>TRBV24-1|16|TRBJ2-5|TRBD2|.
TGTGCCACCAGTGATCCGAGGACTAGCTCTTCACAGACCCAGTACTTC
CATSDPRTSSSQTQYF
>TRBV14|14|TRBJ2-1|.|.
TGTGCCAGCAGCCAGTCATGGGTCGGGGATGAGCAGTTCTTC
CASSQSWVGDEQFF
>TRBV4-2|14|TRBJ2-2|.|few
TGTGCCAGCAGCCAAGATGTGTCAACCGGGGAGCTGTTTTTT
CASSQDVSTGELFF
>TRBV20-1|13|TRBJ2-3|.|few
TGCAGTGCTTACAGGGCCAGCACAGATACGCAGTATTTT
CSAYRASTDTQYF
>TRBV4-1|16|TRBJ1-4|.|.
TGCGCCAGCAGACTAGCAGGGCCGCGGGTGAATGAAAAACTGTTTTTT
CASRLAGPRVNEKLFF
>TRBV12-3/TRBV12-4|15|TRBJ1-2|.|.
TGTGCCAGCAGTTTAGCGGGAGCCAGGGAAGTTGGCTACACCTTC
CASSLAGAREVGYTF
>TRBV6-1|16|TRBJ1-4|.|.
TGTGCCAGCACCGCTTGGGGGGCGATCACTAATGAAAAACTGTTTTTT
CASTAWGAITNEKLFF
>TRBV27|13|TRBJ2-2|.|many
TGTGCCAGCAGTCTCCACAACACCGGGGAGCTGTTTTTT
CASSLHNTGELFF
>TRBV5-1|11|TRBJ2-3|.|few
TGCGCCAGCATGGACACAGATACGCAGTATTTT
CASMDTDTQYF
>TRBV7-2|14|TRBJ2-1|TRBD2|few
TGTGCCAGCAGCCATAGCGGGAGGGTCTATGAGCAGTTCTTC
CASSHSGRVYEQFF
>TRBV23-1|12|TRBJ2-3|.|.
TGCGCCAGCAGACCCTCCGGGCATACGCAGTATTTT
CASRPSGHTQYF
>TRBV4-2|15|TRBJ1-3|.|few
TGTGCCAGCAGCCAAGATTTGACAGCTGGAAACACCATATATTTT
CASSQDLTAGNTIYF
>TRBV28|16|TRBJ2-6|.|few
TGTGCCAGCAGTTTAGTGGGTCCCTCTGGGGCCAACGTCCTGACTTTC
CASSLVGPSGANVLTF
>TRBV29-1|15|TRBJ2-7|.|.
TGCAGCGTACCTGGGAGAGGGGATAGCCTTAGCGAGCAGTACTTC
CSVPGRGDSLSEQYF